This T cell receptor (beta chain) is from a study of T cell responses to AZD1222 COVID-19 vaccine. Germline values: CDR1 SEHNR, CDR2 FQNEAQ (reference sequence). The CDR3 contains 14 residues. Trimming shortened V by 7 bases and J by 8 bases, and 20 bases separated the two germline ends. The data were produced by immunoSEQ multiplex PCR, yet TCRdb's version contains in-frame clones alone and is incomplete. The sample yields about 140,000 clones, more than 85% seen once. The origin of this receptor is an adult in good health. The source material was peripheral blood, sampled on day 0 of AZD1222 vaccination. This sequence joins TRBV7-9 and TRBJ1-2; no firm D call. In DNA form, the CDR3 reads TGTGCCAGCACCCCGGTGGGAGGGCTTGAAGGCTACACCTTC. Residues: CASTPVGGLEGYTF.